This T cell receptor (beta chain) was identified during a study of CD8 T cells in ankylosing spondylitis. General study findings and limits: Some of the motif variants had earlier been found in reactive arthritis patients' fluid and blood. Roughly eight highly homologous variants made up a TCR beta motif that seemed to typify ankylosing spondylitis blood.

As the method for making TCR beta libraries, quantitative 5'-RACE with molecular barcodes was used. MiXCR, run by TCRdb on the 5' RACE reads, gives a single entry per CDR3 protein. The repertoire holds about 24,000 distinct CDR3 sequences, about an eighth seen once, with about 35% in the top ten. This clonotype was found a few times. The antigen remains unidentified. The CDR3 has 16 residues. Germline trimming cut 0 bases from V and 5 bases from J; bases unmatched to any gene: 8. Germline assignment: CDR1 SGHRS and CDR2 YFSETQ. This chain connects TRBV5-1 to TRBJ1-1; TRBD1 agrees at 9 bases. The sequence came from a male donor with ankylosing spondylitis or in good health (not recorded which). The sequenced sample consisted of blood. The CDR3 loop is CASSLDGQGLSTEAFF. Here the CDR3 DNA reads TGCGCCAGCAGCTTGGACGGACAGGGGTTAAGTACTGAAGCTTTCTTT.